What follows are 12 T cell receptor beta chains derived from one specimen sequenced in a study of blood T cell repertoires in COVID-19. Sequencing used immunoSEQ multiplex PCR; TCRdb keeps in-frame clones, though not all of them. The sample consists of 110,000 or so clones, 65% to 80% of them appearing once. The sequenced sample was peripheral blood. All receptors derive from a middle-aged woman with acute or convalescent COVID-19.

This clone was observed a few times. In DNA form, the CDR3 reads TGTGCCAGCAGCTTACGGTTCAAGAACACTGAAGCTTTCTTT. Amino acid sequence: CASSLRFKNTEAFF. V and J are TRBV13 and TRBJ1-1; no clear D. There are 14 residues in the CDR3. Germline CDR1 reads PRHDT; CDR2 reads FYEKMQ (reference sequence). V lost 2 bases, J lost 1 base, and 8 bases lay in between.

This chain joins TRBV20-1 and TRBJ2-2, with 9 bases fitting TRBD2. The CDR3 is 14 residues long. Trimming took 3 bases from V and 5 from J; bases not matched to a gene: 4. CDR1 is DFQATT, CDR2 SNEGSKA, per germline (reference sequence). Here the CDR3 DNA reads TGCAGTGCTAGTCCCCTAGCGGGGACCGGGGAGCTGTTTTTT. Residues: CSASPLAGTGELFF.

The chain recombines TRBV30 with TRBJ1-5; D possibly corresponds to TRBD1 (6 bases). The CDR3 totals 13 residues. Trimming shortened V by 2 bases and J by 6 bases, and 11 bases separated the two germline ends. Germline V gene sequence: CDR1 GTSNPN, CDR2 SVGIG (reference sequence). CDR3 sequence (DNA): TGTGCCTGGAGTCGCGAGGGGGTTCAGCCCCAGCATTTT. This encodes CAWSREGVQPQHF.

The V call is TRBV6-5, the J call TRBJ2-2; TRBD2 is a possible D gene (5 bases). The CDR3 runs 15 residues. The germline V gene encodes CDR1 MNHEY and CDR2 SVGAGI. Trimming took 6 bases from V and 7 from J, leaving 18 bases between them. As DNA, the CDR3 is TGTGCCAGCAGAACTGACGGAGGATACGGCGGGGAGCTGTTTTTT. Its translation: CASRTDGGYGGELFF.

The chain links TRBV29-1 to TRBJ2-2, with 7 bases identical to TRBD1. V shed 7 bases and J 4 bases; nucleotides not matched to a gene: 3. Per the germline V gene, CDR1 is SQVTM and CDR2 is ANQGSEA. CDR3 size: 12 residues. CDR3 region: CSAGQSTGELFF. CDR3 DNA sequence: TGCAGCGCGGGACAGAGCACCGGGGAGCTGTTTTTT.

The rearrangement uses TRBV29-1 and TRBJ2-3; 8 bases map to TRBD1. The CDR3 extends over 14 amino acids. Germline trimming cut 7 bases from V and 6 bases from J; bases unmatched to any gene: 12. Per the germline V gene, CDR1 is SQVTM and CDR2 is ANQGSEA. The CDR3 loop is CSATGDRSGDTQYF. DNA of the CDR3: TGCAGCGCCACCGGGGACAGGTCCGGGGATACGCAGTATTTT.

V and J are TRBV5-6 and TRBJ2-5; 13 nucleotides match TRBD2. From germline, CDR1 is SGHDT and CDR2 YYEEEE. With 6 bases clipped from V and 2 bases from J, the junction kept 4 bases outside the gene matches. The CDR3 consists of 15 residues. CDR3 in amino acids: CASTRGLAGQETQYF. The CDR3 nucleotides read TGTGCCAGCACCAGGGGACTAGCGGGGCAAGAGACCCAGTACTTC.

The rearrangement joins TRBV19 to TRBJ2-7, with D uncertain. The CDR3 consists of 13 residues. Per germline, CDR1 LNHDA and CDR2 SQIVND (reference sequence). The germline V and J ends were trimmed by 6 bases and 5 bases, with 14 bases remaining between them. The CDR3 DNA reads TGTGCCAGTAGGAGTCTTTCGAGGAACGAGCAGTACTTC. Translating it yields CASRSLSRNEQYF.

This clone was seen more than once but under ten times. J is TRBJ1-2 and V is TRBV25-1; 7 bases map to TRBD1. CDR3 length equals 14 residues. Germline trimming cut 5 bases from V and 8 bases from J; bases unmatched to any gene: 11. Per germline, CDR1 MGHDK and CDR2 SYGVNS. CDR3 in amino acids: CASSPRQGGLGYTF. The CDR3 region has the DNA TGTGCCAGCAGTCCCCGACAGGGCGGGCTGGGCTACACCTTC.

This clone was counted once. V is TRBV24-1 and J is TRBJ1-2; the match to TRBD1 covers 8 bases. V shed 4 bases, J shed 12 bases, and the junction held 9 bases outside the gene matches. The CDR3 consists of 13 residues. Germline V gene lookup returns CDR1 KGHDR and CDR2 SFDVKD. DNA for the CDR3: TGTGCCACCAGTGAACCGACAGGGGAGGGGCACACCTTC. Its translation is CATSEPTGEGHTF.

J is TRBJ2-1 and V is TRBV4-1, with TRBD1 matching over 7 bases. With 1 base clipped from V and 0 bases from J, the junction kept 3 bases outside the gene matches. Per germline, CDR1 MGHRA and CDR2 YSYEKL. The length of the CDR3 is 16 residues. CDR3 sequence (DNA): TGCGCCAGCAGCCAAGCTGGGACAGCCTCCTACAATGAGCAGTTCTTC. Protein: CASSQAGTASYNEQFF.

The rearrangement uses TRBV11-1 and TRBJ1-6; TRBD1 aligns across 10 bases. The J segment lost 8 bases and the V segment lost 4 bases, leaving 2 bases of the junction unmatched. The CDR3 totals 14 residues. Germline assignment: CDR1 SGHAT and CDR2 FQDESV (reference sequence). CDR3 nucleotides: TGTGCCAGCAGCTCCGGACAGGGGGATTCACCCCTCCACTTT. Translated, it gives CASSSGQGDSPLHF.